Listed below are T cell receptor beta chains from one sample, sequenced in a study of shared clonotypes between healthy human individuals. Libraries were prepared by immunoSEQ multiplex PCR; TCRdb keeps only in-frame clonotypes and omits some of them. The profile shows a few million clones, around 94% of them singletons. Sequenced input: naive CD4+ T cells sorted from blood. The receptors come from a man aged 18 to 35 in good health. CDR3s include the opening cysteine and the closing phenylalanine or tryptophan.

TRBV4-1,TRBJ2-1,CASSQGGLASYNEQFF
TRBV5-4,TRBJ2-1,CASSLDRGGGSYNEQFF
TRBV5-1,TRBJ1-1,CASSLNQPGWTEAFF
TRBV19,TRBJ1-4,CASSITGVNEKLFF
TRBV7-2,TRBJ2-1,CASSYHNEQFF
TRBV19,TRBJ2-3,CAKKAEGITDTQYF
TRBV11-2,TRBJ2-7,CASSAGTNTGEQYF
TRBV7-6,TRBJ1-6,CASTRDRNSPLHF
TRBV5-1,TRBJ1-5,CASSLAGGAEQPQHF
TRBV29-1,TRBJ2-1,CSAGAGGIYNEQFF
TRBV18,TRBJ2-7,CASSRAGGEQYF
TRBV18,TRBJ2-5,CASSPRAGKETQYF
TRBV11-3,TRBJ2-1,CASSYNGGGSNYNEQFF
TRBV4-3,TRBJ2-7,CASSQERLAATYEQYF
TRBV9,TRBJ2-3,CASSQKGDSFNTDTQYF
TRBV6-1,TRBJ1-3,CASSEATGTGSRNTIYF
TRBV10-3,TRBJ1-1,CAISEGGEAFF
TRBV25-1,TRBJ1-4,CASSESGYEKLFF
TRBV27,TRBJ2-7,CASSLSSGNYEQYF
TRBV12-5,TRBJ2-1,CASGLDSGSYNEQFF
TRBV25-1,TRBJ2-5,CASGPGQGPGETQYF
TRBV4-3,TRBJ2-2,CASSQAPLASGRAPGELFF
TRBV28,TRBJ2-7,CASSLAGVNSGEQYF
TRBV9,TRBJ1-4,CASSGSYPNEKLFF
TRBV6-5,TRBJ1-6,CASSYGTDNSPLHF
TRBV11-2,TRBJ2-7,CASSIRTDANEQYF
TRBV6-5,TRBJ1-1,CASSYPGGATEAFF
TRBV5-4,TRBJ1-3,CASSTSLISGNTIYF
TRBV6-1,TRBJ2-1,CASSVTSGPYNEQFF
TRBV5-4,TRBJ2-7,CASSLDRGEQYF
TRBV27,TRBJ1-1,CASTPSGELNTEAFF
TRBV10-2,TRBJ2-1,CASSSSGIGMRQFF
TRBV30,TRBJ1-4,CAWSVREKLFF
TRBV10-3,TRBJ2-3,CAISGGGGSTDTQYF
TRBV2,TRBJ1-5,CASSERRENQPQHF
TRBV29-1,TRBJ1-4,CSAQDSRNEKLFF
TRBV6-5,TRBJ2-7,CASRRDNSYEQYF
TRBV7-9,TRBJ2-3,CASTFNEGGADTQYF
TRBV9,TRBJ2-1,CASSAVGLAGANYNEQFF
TRBV7-8,TRBJ1-1,CASSLAPQGVNTEAFF
TRBV7-9,TRBJ2-7,CASSFLAGGSYEQYF
TRBV27,TRBJ1-5,CASSRQYSNQPQHF
TRBV11-2,TRBJ2-3,CASSASGTDTQYF